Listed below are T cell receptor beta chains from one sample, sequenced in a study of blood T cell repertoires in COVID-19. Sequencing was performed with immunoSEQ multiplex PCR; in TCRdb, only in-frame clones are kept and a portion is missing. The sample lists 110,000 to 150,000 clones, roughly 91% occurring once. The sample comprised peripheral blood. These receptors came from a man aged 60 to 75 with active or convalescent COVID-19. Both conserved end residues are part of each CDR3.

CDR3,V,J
CASSFGDRDQETQYF,TRBV5-5,TRBJ2-5
CASSQTWTGGRSEQYF,TRBV7-2,TRBJ2-7
CASSSRLAANTGELFF,TRBV7-2,TRBJ2-2
CATNSGTGINNEQFF,TRBV24-1,TRBJ2-1
CASSLSGTGFMNTEAFF,TRBV11-3,TRBJ1-1
CASSSLRQGNRNTEAFF,TRBV11-2,TRBJ1-1
CASSPDRANTGELFF,TRBV19,TRBJ2-2
CASSGASGSSDTQYF,TRBV4-3,TRBJ2-3
CASSLLTGVSNQPQHF,TRBV28,TRBJ1-5
CATSDPGIAYGYTF,TRBV24-1,TRBJ1-2
CASSYGSGTIGETQYF,TRBV7-7,TRBJ2-5
CASSLNSEGVSYEQYF,TRBV5-1,TRBJ2-7
CASTGDLNSPLHF,TRBV18,TRBJ1-6
CASNNYRDRGLCGTGELFF,TRBV21-1,TRBJ2-2
CASSASTGGGTEAFF,TRBV5-1,TRBJ1-1
CASSQDGTEGYTF,TRBV4-1,TRBJ1-2
CASSLDRNQPQHF,TRBV5-4,TRBJ1-5
CASTLRAGGNYGYTF,TRBV19,TRBJ1-2
CAISTSTDTQYF,TRBV10-3,TRBJ2-3
CASSVGDRGLKAQYF,TRBV9,TRBJ2-5
CAISESTDEKLFF,TRBV10-3,TRBJ1-4
CASSWGGNSGNTIYF,TRBV6-5,TRBJ1-3
CASSFTSGGYNEQFF,TRBV11-2,TRBJ2-1
CASRAGSGNTIYF,TRBV6-5,TRBJ1-3
CASRGLGYEQYF,TRBV12-3/TRBV12-4,TRBJ2-7
CASSVQMDQPQHF,TRBV12-3/TRBV12-4,TRBJ1-5
CASSYSDSREKLFF,TRBV6-5,TRBJ1-4
CASSWDTHTEAFF,TRBV7-9,TRBJ1-1
CASSYGRVNTEAFF,TRBV6-5,TRBJ1-1
CAWSTGGSYEQYF,TRBV30,TRBJ2-7
CASSPGGDTQYF,TRBV18,TRBJ2-3
CASSLVITGDTEAFF,TRBV7-9,TRBJ1-1
CASSWSGGVQETQYF,TRBV9,TRBJ2-5
CSASGGPAENQPQHF,TRBV20-1,TRBJ1-5
CASSGGPGVGEKLFF,TRBV2,TRBJ1-4
CASSVTGTMNTEAFF,TRBV9,TRBJ1-1
CASIRVGGTEAFF,TRBV7-9,TRBJ1-1
CASSVEGANYNEQFF,TRBV9,TRBJ2-1
CASSGKGAGGPFNEQFF,TRBV9,TRBJ2-1
CSVLENRGSYNEQFF,TRBV29-1,TRBJ2-1
CASSQAGTVILPTF,TRBV19,TRBJ1-2
CASLGQGVWGYTF,TRBV2,TRBJ1-2
CASSGDRARNEQFF,TRBV7-2,TRBJ2-1
CASSLEAGAVGETQYF,TRBV5-4,TRBJ2-5
CAPPRDTPNYEQYF,TRBV5-3,TRBJ2-7
CASGTGGNQPQHF,TRBV30,TRBJ1-5
CASTQIGTSGPKSGELFF,TRBV4-2,TRBJ2-2
CASSYHDSYDYGYTF,TRBV6-5,TRBJ1-2